This T cell receptor (beta chain) comes out of a study of blood T cell repertoires in COVID-19. Study information: From the United States, Italy and Spain came samples of acute and convalescent COVID-19. PBMCs, B-cell-depleted T cells, or T cells provided the cDNA or gDNA that made up the material.

In the original analysis: Quantification of nucleated cells was approximated via reference gene primer amplification. The repertoire was sequenced with immunoSEQ multiplex PCR; TCRdb's copy has only in-frame clones and lacks some. V and J calls and clone size are given by that table; D and trimming were obtained from the DNA. The sample comprises just over 250,000 clones, less than 90% of which are singletons, and roughly 3.9% rests with the top ten. The V gene end was trimmed by 7 bases and the J gene end by 7 bases; junction bases not matched to a gene: 9. CDR1 is MNHNY and CDR2 is SVGAGI in the germline V gene (reference sequence). The CDR3 has 14 amino acids.

The chain couples TRBV6-6 to TRBJ1-2; 10 positions agree with TRBD1. Sequences were obtained from peripheral blood. The sequence derives from a man between 60 and 70 years old who had recovered from COVID-19. The CDR3 DNA reads TGTGCCAGCATCCGGACAGGGGGTTTTGGTGGCTACACCTTC. It specifies CASIRTGGFGGYTF.